This TCR beta chain was recorded in a study of neoadjuvant anti-PD-1 for oral cavity cancer. A word on this clone: What it recognizes is unknown.

Patients were newly diagnosed with stage II-IVA oral cavity squamous cell carcinoma without prior systemic or radiation treatment. Study-wide results and limits: After neoadjuvant nivolumab, PBMC T cell clonality was significantly higher in non-responders than responders. Treg/Th17 ratio rose with pretreatment blood and fell with post-treatment tumor TCRbeta clonality.

Method: immunoSEQ multiplex PCR; TCRdb's copy keeps in-frame clones and lacks some. In the table there are fewer than 40,000 clones, around nine tenths of which are singletons. Germline CDR1 MRHNA, CDR2 SNTAGT. The CDR3 has 15 amino acids. With 5 bases clipped from V and 4 bases from J, the junction kept 5 bases outside the gene matches. This clonotype originated in a person aged 40 to 85 with oral cavity squamous cell carcinoma. The sequences come from PBMCs, collected before nivolumab (anti-PD-1) treatment. The rearrangement joins TRBV6-4 to TRBJ2-1; 10 bases fit TRBD2. CDR3 sequence (DNA): TGTGCCAGCAGTCCCCTAGCGGGAGCTTACAATGAGCAGTTCTTC. This codes for CASSPLAGAYNEQFF.